These 11 T cell receptor beta chains were sequenced from one sample in a study of shared clonotypes between healthy human individuals. This table comes from immunoSEQ multiplex PCR, and its TCRdb copy is limited to in-frame clones, with some not included. Of about 1 million clones in the sample, around 76% were seen once. The sequencing input was memory CD4+ T cells sorted from blood. The subset was: CD45RA-negative fraction. The receptor set was obtained from a man aged 18 to 30 in good health.

The J gene is TRBJ1-2, the V gene TRBV15; the D is unclear. Germline CDR1 reads LNHNV; CDR2 reads YYDKDF (reference sequence). The length of the CDR3 is 15 residues. Trimming took 0 bases from V and 2 from J, leaving 10 bases between them. In DNA form, the CDR3 reads TGTGCCACCAGCAGAGATGGGTCGCAGAACTATGGCTACACCTTC. Amino acid sequence: CATSRDGSQNYGYTF. The complete variable domain, with remaining parts taken from reference TRBV15 and TRBJ1-2, reads DAMVIQNPRYQVTQFGKPVTLSCSQTLNHNVMYWYQQKSSQAPKLLFHYYDKDFNNEADTPDNFQSRRPNTSFCFLDIRSPGLGDTAMYLCATSRDGSQNYGYTFGSGTRLTVV.

This clone has a single count. The chain links TRBV4-2 to TRBJ1-5; D gene unclear. Germline V gene lookup returns CDR1 LGHNA and CDR2 YNFKEQ. The V and J ends lost 4 bases and 6 bases respectively, with 16 bases between them. There are 15 residues in the CDR3. CDR3 coding DNA: TGTGCCAGCAGCCGCGACTGGGATATGAGTCAGCCCCAGCATTTT. It encodes CASSRDWDMSQPQHF.

This clone appeared a few times. The chain carries TRBV5-1 and TRBJ2-7; TRBD2 aligns across 14 bases. The length of the CDR3 is 16 residues. Germline CDR1 SGHRS, CDR2 YFSETQ. Losses at the gene ends were 4 bases for V and 2 bases for J; bases not matched to a gene: 5. The CDR3 sequence is CASSTGLAGGPYEQYF. Here the CDR3 DNA reads TGCGCCAGCAGCACAGGACTAGCGGGGGGTCCCTACGAGCAGTACTTC.

The CDR3 region has the DNA TGTGCCAGCAGAGGTAGTCGCTCTGGAAACACCATATATTTT. The encoded protein is CASRGSRSGNTIYF. The rearrangement joins TRBV6-4 to TRBJ1-3; D uncertain. The length of the CDR3 is 14 residues. From germline, CDR1 is MRHNA and CDR2 SNTAGT. With 6 bases removed from V and 0 bases from J, the gap between germline ends came to 9 bases.

The chain has TRBV27 and TRBJ2-7; 7 positions agree with TRBD1. The CDR3 is 14 amino acids. With V trimmed by 8 bases and J by 1 base, 8 bases remained unmatched. The germline V gene encodes CDR1 MNHEY and CDR2 SMNVEV (reference sequence). CDR3 nucleotide sequence: TGTGCCAGCCAAAAGGACAGGCTGTCCTACGAGCAGTACTTC. Protein: CASQKDRLSYEQYF.

V usage is TRBV9 and J usage is TRBJ2-7; D perhaps matches TRBD2 (6 bases). Germline assignment: CDR1 SGDLS and CDR2 YYNGEE. This CDR3 is built from 16 residues. Trimming took 0 bases from V and 0 from J, leaving 13 bases between them. In DNA form, the CDR3 reads TGTGCCAGCAGCGTAGAAGGGACTCTAAGCTCCTACGAGCAGTACTTC. It translates to CASSVEGTLSSYEQYF.

This clone appeared a single time. V usage is TRBV19 and J usage is TRBJ1-1, with D hard to call. This CDR3 has 13 residues. Trimming took off 4 bases at V and 1 base at J, with 7 bases between the two ends. Germline V gene data show CDR1 as LNHDA and CDR2 as SQIVND (reference sequence). This chain's CDR3 is CASSRLANTEAFF. The CDR3 region has the DNA TGTGCCAGTAGTAGACTGGCGAACACTGAAGCTTTCTTT.

V and J are TRBV5-4 and TRBJ2-5; D not resolved. The CDR3 is made up of 13 amino acids. The germline V gene encodes CDR1 SGHNT and CDR2 YYREEE (reference sequence). Deletions cut 4 bases from V and 3 bases from J, with 10 bases between. CDR3 DNA sequence: TGTGCCAGCAGCCCTGTGGGTGAAGAGACCCAGTACTTC. It encodes CASSPVGEETQYF. The full variable domain, its missing parts supplied by reference TRBV5-4 and TRBJ2-5, is ETGVTQSPTHLIKTRGQQVTLRCSSQSGHNTVSWYQQALGQGPQFIFQYYREEENGRGNFPPRFSGLQFPNYSSELNVNALELDDSALYLCASSPVGEETQYFGPGTRLLVL.

The genes are TRBV4-1 and TRBJ2-3; 8 nucleotides match TRBD2. The CDR3 extends over 17 amino acids. The V segment lost 2 bases and the J segment 1 base; nucleotides outside the gene matches: 8. Germline loops: CDR1 MGHRA, CDR2 YSYEKL. The CDR3 DNA reads as TGCGCCAGCAGCCAATCACGGGAGGGCCGTGGCACAGATACGCAGTATTTT. Protein product: CASSQSREGRGTDTQYF.

The genes are TRBV5-6 and TRBJ2-1; the D gene is possibly TRBD2 (6 bases). Germline-derived CDR1 and CDR2 are SGHDT and YYEEEE. Trimming took 1 base from V and 10 from J, leaving 18 bases between them. The CDR3 has 15 amino acids. The CDR3 nucleotides are TGTGCCAGCAGCTTGTTGGGACCGGGAGTGGGCGAGCAGTTCTTC. Translation gives CASSLLGPGVGEQFF.

Comments on this clone: Other DNA sequences in the sample encode the same CDR3. The gene calls are TRBV19 and TRBJ1-1, with TRBD1 as a possible D gene (5 bases). Trimming took off 3 bases at V and 1 base at J, with 6 bases between the two ends. Germline values: CDR1 LNHDA, CDR2 SQIVND (reference sequence). The CDR3 spans 13 residues. CDR3 bases: TGTGCCAGTAGTATCACAGGGAACACTGAAGCTTTCTTT. Translating gives CASSITGNTEAFF.